This record looks at one TCR beta chain sequence and its context. Its specificity is unknown. This specimen belongs to a study of cytomegalovirus exposure and HLA in healthy donors. Across the whole study: Among 350 to 500 genotyped donors, around 77% fell in the Caucasian-associated ancestry cluster. Overall study findings and caveats: In a later analysis, approximately 15,000 TCR beta sequences were associated with HLA alleles at 0.05 false discovery rate.

This CDR3 is built from 13 residues. The germline gives CDR1 MNHEY, CDR2 SVGAGI. V lost 7 bases to trimming and J lost 5 bases, with 14 bases between them. Vbeta (60) and Jbeta (13) primers were used in the PCR. The table came from immunoSEQ multiplex PCR; TCRdb's copy has only in-frame clones and leaves some out. The table lists more than 45,000 clones, with 10% to 15% in the top ten. V is TRBV6-5 and J is TRBJ1-1; D not certain. The sequence was obtained from a woman in her 30s in good health and CMV-seropositive. The sequenced sample was PBMCs. The CDR3: CASTSMGRTEAFF. Written as DNA, the CDR3 is TGTGCCAGCACTTCGATGGGGAGGACTGAAGCTTTCTTT.